The 2 T cell receptor beta chains below come from one sample, sequenced in a study of radiotherapy plus CTLA-4 blockade in lung cancer. Data came from immunoSEQ multiplex PCR; TCRdb stores just in-frame clones and leaves some out. Of about 29,000 clones listed, approximately 75% were seen once; the top ten hold roughly 24%. The material sequenced was peripheral blood, taken from a patient treated with radiotherapy plus ipilimumab. The receptors shown here come from a human donor with non-small cell lung cancer that progressed on radiotherapy plus ipilimumab.

The V and J genes are TRBV6-4 and TRBJ1-2, with D maybe TRBD1 (5 bases). Germline V gene sequence: CDR1 MRHNA, CDR2 SNTAGT. With 6 bases removed from V and 4 bases from J, the gap between germline ends came to 21 bases. This CDR3 is built from 16 residues. The CDR3 DNA sequence: TGTGCCAGCAGCCCATCATCCGCCGGGACTGTCTATGGCTACACCTTC. This translates into CASSPSSAGTVYGYTF.

The chain has TRBV15 and TRBJ1-1; the D gene is possibly TRBD1 (5 bases). The V end was cut by 3 bases, the J end by 4 bases, with 15 bases between. The length of the CDR3 is 15 residues. The germline V gene has CDR1 LNHNV and CDR2 YYDKDF (reference sequence). CDR3 in amino acids: CATSSMAREATEAFF. The DNA for the CDR3 is TGTGCCACCAGCAGTATGGCCAGGGAGGCCACTGAAGCTTTCTTT.